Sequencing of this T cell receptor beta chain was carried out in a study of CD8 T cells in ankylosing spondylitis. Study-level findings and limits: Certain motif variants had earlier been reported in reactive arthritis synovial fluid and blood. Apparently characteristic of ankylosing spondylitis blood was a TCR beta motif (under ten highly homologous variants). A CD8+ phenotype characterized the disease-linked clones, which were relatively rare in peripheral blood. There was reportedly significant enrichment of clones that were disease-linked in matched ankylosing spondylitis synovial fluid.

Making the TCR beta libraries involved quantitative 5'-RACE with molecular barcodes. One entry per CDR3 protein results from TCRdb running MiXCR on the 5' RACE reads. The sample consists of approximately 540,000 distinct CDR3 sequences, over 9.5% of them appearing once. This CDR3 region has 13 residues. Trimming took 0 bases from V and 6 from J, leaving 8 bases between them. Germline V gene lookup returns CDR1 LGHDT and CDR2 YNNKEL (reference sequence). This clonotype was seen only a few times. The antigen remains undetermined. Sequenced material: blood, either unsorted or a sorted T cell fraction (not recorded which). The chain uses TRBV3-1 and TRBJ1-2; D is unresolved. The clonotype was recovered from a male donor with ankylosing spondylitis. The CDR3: CASSQDYGDGYTF. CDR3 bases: TGTGCCAGCAGCCAAGATTATGGGGATGGCTACACCTTC. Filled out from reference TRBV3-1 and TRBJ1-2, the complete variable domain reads DTAVSQTPKYLVTQMGNDKSIKCEQNLGHDTMYWYKQDSKKFLKIMFSYNNKELIINETVPNRFSPKSPDKAHLNLHINSLELGDSAVYFCASSQDYGDGYTFGSGTRLTVV.